This T cell receptor beta chain was observed in a study of cytomegalovirus exposure and HLA in healthy donors (dated by TCRdb to 2016 to 2017). The study in broad terms: An earlier analysis of approximately 550 of the donors reported more than 250 Gb of sequence data and 120 million or so unique TCR beta sequences from some 180 million T cells. HLA typing included class I and class II loci at four-digit resolution. The study aimed to test whether signatures of past pathogen exposure could be identified by cataloging public T cell receptors. Typing coverage differed by locus: A, B, C, DRB1 and DQB1 were typed in roughly 629-630 donors, DQA1 in roughly 510, DPA1 in some 570, and DPB1 in 450 to 490. High-throughput TCR immunosequencing, statistical association of individual TCRs with disease status, and machine learning were combined to predict cytomegalovirus infection status. Genome-wide SNP genotypes for about 65% of the roughly 670 donors were used in a later genetic analysis, which treated that subset as a discovery cohort. Alongside the repertoire data, information on donor age, sex, ethnicity and CMV serostatus was compiled. All discovery cohort repertoires had been generated using a single sequencing platform. In the later analysis, no new phenotypic data were used to find candidate immune exposures; instead, reliance was placed on TCR beta sequences and their occurrence across donors. The genetic ancestry cluster associated with self-reported Caucasian donors included around four fifths of the 300 to 400 genotyped donors. Besides the first cohort of roughly 640 subjects, a separate validation cohort made up of 120 different subjects was used. To decide whether each TCR beta V gene segment behaved as functional or pseudogenic, an earlier analysis of fewer than 750 of the donors relied on high-throughput TCR beta sequencing. In a later analysis, previously published TCR beta repertoires from 550 to 750 donors were re-analyzed and high-resolution HLA genotyping was added so that TCR occurrence patterns could be studied. Among about 390 genotyped donors of the cohort, an average of around 240,000 unique TCR beta nucleotide sequences were sequenced per donor, roughly 20% of them non-productive. About 310 gigabases of sequencing data and approximately 80 million unique TCR sequences were included in an early release covering 500 to 750 HLA-typed donors. Roughly 5 DR-DQ haplotypes were handled as single units for association and clustering, since linkage in the cohort was strong. The study profiled the T cell repertoires of more than 500 subjects by immunosequencing and related them to cytomegalovirus serostatus.

Receptors were amplified or captured by the immunoSEQ multiplex PCR assay. For the multiplex PCR, a mixture combining 60 forward primers for TCR Vbeta segments and 13 reverse primers for TCR Jbeta segments was used. The CDR3 region of rearranged TCR beta genes was amplified from genomic DNA by a multiplex PCR assay. The Illumina HiSeq System was used to sequence the amplified TCR beta libraries as 87-base-pair reads. Per the authors' processing: A later analysis tallied approximately 87 million unique TCR beta chains across the 660 or so repertoires, and about 12 million of those chains were shared by two or more donors. A nearest-neighbor algorithm error-corrected the raw reads and collapsed the reads into unique sequences, merging closely related sequences to remove PCR and sequencing errors. V, D and J gene segments were assigned by aligning CDR3 sequences to IMGT reference sequences. Each retained sequence needed at least a six-nucleotide match to both a V gene segment and a J gene segment. A rearrangement counted as productive if the CDR3 had no stop codons and remained in frame with V and J, and every other rearrangement counted as non-productive. Following IMGT convention, CDR3 was defined as the stretch from the second conserved V-encoded cysteine to the conserved J-encoded phenylalanine. Sequences without an unambiguous match to a single V gene segment were excluded from the earlier analysis of several hundred of the donors. In an earlier analysis of 450 to 750 of the donors, a V segment was called functional when productive rearrangements were above 56.7%, and segregating when the standard deviation between donors exceeded 5%. A statistical classification framework was built to diagnose cytomegalovirus status from the catalog of TCR beta chain sequences. V and J gene assignment, in a later analysis, came from comparing TCR nucleotide sequences with IMGT/GENE-DB human TR gene sequences. The TCRdist pipeline was used in a later analysis to assign CDR3 sequences and most-parsimonious VDJ recombination scenarios. A later analysis defined each TCR beta chain by its CDR3 amino acid sequence plus V-gene family, and excluded reads lacking a unique V-gene family. In a later analysis, 550 to 650 highly shared, low-generation-probability nucleotide sequences were removed to address suspected cross-contamination and a sequencing artifact. In a later analysis, a clonal expansion index for each public chain was calculated from normalized within-repertoire ranks of inferred template counts. In a later analysis, generation probabilities were computed using a VDJ recombination model fitted to out-of-frame rearrangements, and the results were checked against IGoR. In a later analysis, hypergeometric tests were used to score TCR-TCR, TCR-HLA and TCR-CMV co-occurrence, with a repertoire-size bias correction applied to TCR pairs. A later analysis estimated false discovery rates by permuting HLA or CMV assignments 20 times. In a later analysis, co-occurring TCRs were grouped using DBSCAN, with TCRdist sequence similarity added in when clustering inside HLA-allele-positive subsets. For co-occurrence clustering, repertoires with fewer than 30,000 or more than 120,000 public chains were excluded, along with four to six repertoires with anomalous nucleotide sharing. TCRdb limited this immuneACCESS table to in-frame rearrangements with V and J called. A share of clones is missing; checked studies link under half to unresolved V genes, and the rest is unexplained. The DNA was the basis for D and trimming; V, J and clone size are from that table. For this sample the table gives some 210,000 clones, of which around 80% were detected only once. 3.8% of the sample belongs to the ten largest clones.

The cohort comprised approximately 700 healthy bone marrow donors. At the time of sampling, all cohort members were nominally healthy, though unrecorded immune exposures were likely present. The donor tested CMV seronegative and was one of the 352 seronegative cohort members. Each donor provided a peripheral blood sample, and peripheral blood mononuclear cells were used for TCR beta sequencing. The Qiagen DNeasy Blood Extraction Kit was used to extract genomic DNA from the blood cell samples. Including the terminal cysteine and phenylalanine, the CDR3 comprises 13 residues. The sequence is cut down to CDR3 DNA, 39 bases in frame from base 1. For CDR1 and CDR2, the germline V gene (reference sequence) lists LNHDA and SQIVND. V lost 3 bases and J lost 8 bases, and the count of bases not matched to a germline gene is 5. General findings and caveats noted by the study authors: Correlated functional status among segregating V segments might reflect linkage disequilibrium, but an unknown experimental factor could not be ruled out. Broadly in line with IMGT annotations, most TCR beta V segments showed up in productive rearrangements about 90% or about 30% of the time in an earlier analysis of about 500 of the donors. A later analysis found that most CMV-associated TCR beta chains appeared HLA-restricted, with HLA associations seemingly driven largely by CMV exposure. Because some donors lacked HLA typing at each locus, the association tests relied only on the typed subset. V-gene and J-gene trimming of TCR beta chains was associated with a missense DCLRE1C variant in a later genetic analysis, and the association was replicated in an independent cohort. The only immune exposure information available for the cohort was CMV serostatus. It was suggested by the authors that the approach could potentially be generalized to other disease states and immunological phenotypes. The classifier was reported to diagnose cytomegalovirus status with high specificity and sensitivity in both the original and validation cohorts. Because counts were too low, more than 15 rarely observed V segments, including chromosome 9 orphons, were excluded from the earlier analysis of several hundred of the donors. According to a later analysis, TCR association rates differed among HLA loci, with DRB1 alleles showing the most associated TCRs and HLA-C alleles showing the fewest. Some IMGT-functional V segments, including TRBV6-2 and TRBV6-3, could not be told apart with the 87-base-pair reads, so those segments were excluded. Strong co-occurrence of HLA alleles, especially DR and DQ, made assigning TCR associations to individual alleles difficult. A further reported finding was that TCR beta sequences accurately predicted the HLA-A and HLA-B alleles for most subjects in the first cohort. A cluster of highly shared sequence variants was judged likely to represent a technical artifact of the sequencing pipeline. In a later analysis, HLA-associated TCR beta chains showed more clonal expansion and lower generation probabilities than non-associated chains that were equally common. At a false discovery rate of 0.05, a later analysis linked 15,000 to 20,000 TCR beta sequences to specific HLA alleles. Most TCR sequences were observed very rarely across donors, whereas some public TCRs were present in many individuals. In vitro tests confirmed that a few of the cytomegalovirus-associated TCR beta chains recognize cytomegalovirus antigens. A later analysis reported that several top co-occurrence clusters appeared linked to parvovirus B19, influenza, CMV and Epstein-Barr virus. In this cohort, only TCR beta chains were sequenced, and detectable features were limited by the absence of alpha or paired-chain data. A later genetic analysis reported fewer N-insertions in productive TCRs among donors in an Asian-associated ancestry cluster than the roughly 650-donor mean. A total of fewer than 200 TCR beta chains were listed by the study as associated with cytomegalovirus. Roughly uniform sequencing depth across donors was assumed in presence/absence analyses, although this assumption may not hold.

On this clone: The antigen this receptor binds is unknown. No clone much larger than this one lies a single base away; base qualities are absent.

The chain employs TRBV19 and TRBJ1-2, with 8 bases matching TRBD1. This sequence originates from a male donor in good health and CMV-seronegative. Sample: PBMCs. The nucleotide sequence is TGTGCCAGTAGTATCCCAGACAGGGGCGGCTACACCTTC. Translated, this is CASSIPDRGGYTF.